Presented here are 11 T cell receptor beta chains from one specimen sequenced in a study of T cell responses to AZD1222 COVID-19 vaccine. The table came from immunoSEQ multiplex PCR; TCRdb's copy has only in-frame clones and leaves some out. The sample yields about 130,000 clones, roughly 94% seen once. The input for sequencing was peripheral blood, taken on day 0 of AZD1222 vaccination. The receptors derive from an adult in good health.

The V gene is TRBV27, the J gene TRBJ2-5, with D unresolved. Germline V gives CDR1 MNHEY, CDR2 SMNVEV (reference sequence). The CDR3 is 15 residues long. Deletions cut 2 bases from V and 4 bases from J, with 14 bases between. The CDR3 nucleotides read TGTGCCAGCAGTTTAAAGCCGGTCAGAACAGAGACCCAGTACTTC. Translating gives CASSLKPVRTETQYF.

The chain links TRBV2 to TRBJ2-5, with a weak D call TRBD2 (5 bases). V shed 7 bases and J shed 5 bases, with 20 bases lying between them. Per germline, CDR1 SNHLY and CDR2 FYNNEI. The CDR3 consists of 15 residues. CDR3: CASKGVAGGWETQYF. The CDR3, as DNA: TGTGCCAGCAAGGGTGTCGCGGGTGGTTGGGAGACCCAGTACTTC.

CDR3 in amino acids: CASARPGEGQPQHF. CDR3 nucleotides: TGTGCCAGCGCGCGGCCAGGGGAGGGTCAGCCCCAGCATTTT. The chain uses TRBV7-2 and TRBJ1-5; possible D gene TRBD1, 6 bases. Germline CDR1 SGHTA, CDR2 FQGNSA. V shed 8 bases and J shed 6 bases, with 17 bases lying between them. This CDR3 has 14 residues. Full variable domain (rest looked up from reference TRBV7-2 and TRBJ1-5): GAGVSQSPSNKVTEKGKDVELRCDPISGHTALYWYRQSLGQGLEFLIYFQGNSAPDKSGLPSDRFSAERTGGSVSTLTIQRTQQEDSAVYLCASARPGEGQPQHFGDGTRLSIL.

The genes are TRBV3-1 (or the pseudogene TRBV3-2) and TRBJ2-2; the D is unclear. Germline values: CDR1 LGHDT, CDR2 YNNKEL (reference sequence). The CDR3 is 14 residues long. V gave up 6 bases and J gave up 10 bases, with 18 bases separating them. The CDR3 region is CASSRSRASQELFF. Written as DNA, the CDR3 is TGTGCCAGCAGTCGCTCGAGAGCCAGTCAGGAGCTGTTTTTT.

The V gene is TRBV6-5, the J gene TRBJ2-5; D is perhaps TRBD1 (6 bases). Between the trimmed V and J ends, which lost 2 bases and 5 bases, there was a span of 12 bases. Germline CDR1 MNHEY, CDR2 SVGAGI. The CDR3 loop spans 14 amino acids. The CDR3 nucleotides read TGTGCCAGCAGTTACCAGGGGCCGGGCGAGACCCAGTACTTC. Translating it yields CASSYQGPGETQYF.

The V gene is TRBV10-3, the J gene TRBJ1-5; 7 nucleotides match TRBD1. The CDR3 is 14 amino acids. In germline, CDR1 is ENHRY, CDR2 SYGVKD. J gave up 3 bases and V 10 bases, and 9 bases lay outside the gene matches. CDR3 loop: CATARQGDNQPQHF. CDR3 DNA: TGTGCCACCGCCAGACAGGGCGACAATCAGCCCCAGCATTTT.

The chain joins TRBV4-2 to TRBJ1-1; D is uncertain. The germline V gene has CDR1 LGHNA and CDR2 YNFKEQ. V lost 0 bases to trimming and J lost 1 base, with 9 bases between them. This CDR3 region has 15 residues. The CDR3 here is CASSQDVEGNTEAFF. Here the CDR3 DNA reads TGTGCCAGCAGCCAAGATGTGGAAGGGAACACTGAAGCTTTCTTT.

The genes are TRBV4-2 and TRBJ2-7, with 8 bases that match TRBD1. CDR3 length: 14 amino acids. CDR1 LGHNA and CDR2 YNFKEQ come from the germline V gene. V shed 4 bases and J 5 bases; nucleotides not matched to a gene: 7. The DNA for the CDR3 is TGTGCCAGCAGCCCCCGGACAGGGCTAAACGAGCAGTACTTC. Translating gives CASSPRTGLNEQYF.

The chain combines TRBV27 with TRBJ1-2; D remains unclear. Germline V gene sequence: CDR1 MNHEY, CDR2 SMNVEV (reference sequence). The CDR3 loop spans 14 amino acids. The V gene lost 0 bases and the J gene lost 5 bases, with 10 bases spanning the gap. The CDR3 region is CASSLSWQTYGYTF. DNA of the CDR3: TGTGCCAGCAGTTTATCTTGGCAGACTTATGGCTACACCTTC.

This clone appeared once. The chain couples TRBV25-1 to TRBJ2-1; 10 nucleotides align to TRBD2. V shed 5 bases and J 5 bases; nucleotides not matched to a gene: 6. Germline V gives CDR1 MGHDK, CDR2 SYGVNS. The CDR3 has 15 amino acids. The CDR3 is CASSKAGGPNNEQFF. The CDR3 region has the DNA TGTGCCAGCAGTAAAGCGGGGGGGCCGAACAATGAGCAGTTCTTC.

This clone showed up just once. This sequence joins TRBV6-5 and TRBJ2-5, with 10 bases lining up with TRBD2. From germline, CDR1 is MNHEY and CDR2 SVGAGI. The CDR3 is 15 amino acids. Trimming cost V 6 bases and J 6 bases; bases outside gene matches: 10. CDR3 in DNA: TGTGCCAGCAGCTCGGCACTAGCGGGGCCCCAGACCCAGTACTTC. Its translation: CASSSALAGPQTQYF.